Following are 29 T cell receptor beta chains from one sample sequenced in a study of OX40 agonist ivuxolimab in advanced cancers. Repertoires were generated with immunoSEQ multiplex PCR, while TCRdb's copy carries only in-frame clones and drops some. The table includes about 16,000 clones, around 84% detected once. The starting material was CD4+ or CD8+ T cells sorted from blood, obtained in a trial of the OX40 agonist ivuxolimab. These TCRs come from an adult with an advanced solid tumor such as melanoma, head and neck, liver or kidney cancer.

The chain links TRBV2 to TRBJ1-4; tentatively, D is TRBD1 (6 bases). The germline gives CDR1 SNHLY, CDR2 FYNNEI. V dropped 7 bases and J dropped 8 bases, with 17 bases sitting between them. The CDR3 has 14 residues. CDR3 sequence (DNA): TGTGCCAGCAAGGGGGAGTTAGGGAAGGAAAAACTGTTTTTT. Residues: CASKGELGKEKLFF. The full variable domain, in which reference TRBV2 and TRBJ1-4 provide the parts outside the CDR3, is EPEVTQTPSHQVTQMGQEVILRCVPISNHLYFYWYRQILGQKVEFLVSFYNNEISEKSEIFDDQFSVERPDGSNFTLKIRSTKLEDSAMYFCASKGELGKEKLFFGSGTQLSVL.

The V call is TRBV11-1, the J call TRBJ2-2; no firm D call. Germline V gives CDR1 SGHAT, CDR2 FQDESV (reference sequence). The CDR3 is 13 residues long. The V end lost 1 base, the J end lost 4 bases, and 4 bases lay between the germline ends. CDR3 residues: CASSLGSTGELFF. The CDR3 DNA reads TGTGCCAGCAGCTTAGGGTCCACCGGGGAGCTGTTTTTT.

CDR3 loop: CASRIQLNTGELFF. The CDR3 DNA reads TGTGCCAGCAGAATTCAGTTGAACACCGGGGAGCTGTTTTTT. The rearrangement uses TRBV2 and TRBJ2-2; D is uncertain. The CDR3 contains 14 residues. Trimming took off 6 bases at V and 1 base at J, with 9 bases between the two ends. Per the germline V gene, CDR1 is SNHLY and CDR2 is FYNNEI.

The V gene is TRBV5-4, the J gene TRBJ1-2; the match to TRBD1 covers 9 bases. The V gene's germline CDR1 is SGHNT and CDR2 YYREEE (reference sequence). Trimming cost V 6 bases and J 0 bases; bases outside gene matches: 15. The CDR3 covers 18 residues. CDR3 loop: CASIAGTGSKRANYGYTF. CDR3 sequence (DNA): TGTGCCAGCATCGCCGGGACAGGGTCGAAAAGAGCTAACTATGGCTACACCTTC.

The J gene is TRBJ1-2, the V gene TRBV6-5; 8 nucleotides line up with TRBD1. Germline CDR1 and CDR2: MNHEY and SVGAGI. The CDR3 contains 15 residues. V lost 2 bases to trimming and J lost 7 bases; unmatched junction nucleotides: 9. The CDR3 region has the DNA TGTGCCAGCAGTTACGGTACAGGGGGGGTCGTTGGCTACACCTTC. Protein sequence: CASSYGTGGVVGYTF.

The CDR3 here is CASSHPTQFLTDTQYF. CDR3 in DNA: TGTGCCAGCAGCCATCCTACACAATTCCTCACAGATACGCAGTATTTT. The V call is TRBV14, the J call TRBJ2-3; no clear D gene. This CDR3 comprises 16 residues. Germline V CDR1 and CDR2: SGHDN, FVKESK. The germline V and J ends were trimmed by 3 bases and 2 bases, with 15 bases remaining between them.

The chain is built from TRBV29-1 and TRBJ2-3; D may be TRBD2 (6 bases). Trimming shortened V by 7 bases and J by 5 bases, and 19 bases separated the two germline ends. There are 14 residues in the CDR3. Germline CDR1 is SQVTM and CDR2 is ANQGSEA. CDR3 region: CSGRRGPGGDTQYF. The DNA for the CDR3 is TGCAGCGGTCGGAGGGGCCCCGGAGGAGATACGCAGTATTTT.

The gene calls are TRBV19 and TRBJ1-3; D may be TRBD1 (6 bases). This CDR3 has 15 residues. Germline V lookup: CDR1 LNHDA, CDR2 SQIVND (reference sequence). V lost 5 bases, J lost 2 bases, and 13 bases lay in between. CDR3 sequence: CASSPGTLAGNTIYF. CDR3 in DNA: TGTGCCAGTAGTCCAGGGACACTCGCTGGAAACACCATATATTTT. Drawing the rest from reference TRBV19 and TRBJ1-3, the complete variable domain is DGGITQSPKYLFRKEGQNVTLSCEQNLNHDAMYWYRQDPGQGLRLIYYSQIVNDFQKGDIAEGYSVSREKKESFPLTVTSAQKNPTAFYLCASSPGTLAGNTIYFGEGSWLTVV.

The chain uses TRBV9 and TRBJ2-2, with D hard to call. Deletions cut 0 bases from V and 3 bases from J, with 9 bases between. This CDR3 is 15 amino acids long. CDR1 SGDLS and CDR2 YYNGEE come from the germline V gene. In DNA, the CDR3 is TGTGCCAGCAGCGTAGGCAGGTTTGACACCGGGGAGCTGTTTTTT. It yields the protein CASSVGRFDTGELFF.

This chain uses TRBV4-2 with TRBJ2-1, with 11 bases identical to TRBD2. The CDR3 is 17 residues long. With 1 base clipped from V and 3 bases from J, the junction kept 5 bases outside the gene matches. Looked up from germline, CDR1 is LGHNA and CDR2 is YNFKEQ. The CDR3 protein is CASSQGIAGGVYNEQFF. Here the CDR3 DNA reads TGTGCCAGCAGCCAAGGAATAGCGGGAGGGGTCTACAATGAGCAGTTCTTC.

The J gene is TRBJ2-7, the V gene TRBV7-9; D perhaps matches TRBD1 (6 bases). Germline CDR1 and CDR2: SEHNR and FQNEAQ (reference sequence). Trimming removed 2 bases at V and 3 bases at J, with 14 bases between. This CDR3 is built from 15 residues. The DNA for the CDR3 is TGTGCCAGCAGCTTAATTACAGGGTCCGACTACGAGCAGTACTTC. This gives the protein CASSLITGSDYEQYF.

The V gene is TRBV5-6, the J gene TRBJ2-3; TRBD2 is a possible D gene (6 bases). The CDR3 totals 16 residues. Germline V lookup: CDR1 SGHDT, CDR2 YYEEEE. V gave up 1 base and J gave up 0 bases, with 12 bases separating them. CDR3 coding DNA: TGTGCCAGCAGCTTGATGCGGGGCTCTAGCACAGATACGCAGTATTTT. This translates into CASSLMRGSSTDTQYF.

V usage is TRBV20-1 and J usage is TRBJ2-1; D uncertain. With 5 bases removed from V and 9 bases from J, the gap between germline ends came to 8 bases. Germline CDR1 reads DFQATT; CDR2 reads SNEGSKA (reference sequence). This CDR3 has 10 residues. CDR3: CSALGTEQFF. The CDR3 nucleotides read TGCAGTGCTTTAGGCACTGAGCAGTTCTTC.

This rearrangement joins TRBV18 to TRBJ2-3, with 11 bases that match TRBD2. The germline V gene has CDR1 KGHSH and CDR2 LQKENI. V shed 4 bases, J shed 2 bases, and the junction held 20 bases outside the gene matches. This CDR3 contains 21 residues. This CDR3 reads CASSHPTNQTYSGGATDTQYF. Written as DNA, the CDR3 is TGTGCCAGCTCACACCCGACTAATCAAACATATAGCGGGGGGGCCACAGATACGCAGTATTTT. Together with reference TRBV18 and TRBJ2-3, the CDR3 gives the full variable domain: NAGVMQNPRHLVRRRGQEARLRCSPMKGHSHVYWYRQLPEEGLKFMVYLQKENIIDESGMPKERFSAEFPKEGPSILRIQQVVRGDSAAYFCASSHPTNQTYSGGATDTQYFGPGTRLTVL.

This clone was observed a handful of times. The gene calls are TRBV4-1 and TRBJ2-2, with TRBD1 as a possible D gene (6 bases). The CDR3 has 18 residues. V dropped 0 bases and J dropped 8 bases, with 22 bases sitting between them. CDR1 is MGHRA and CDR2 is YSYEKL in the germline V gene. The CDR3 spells CASSQDGRSVARGGELFF. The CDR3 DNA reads TGCGCCAGCAGCCAAGACGGTCGGAGCGTAGCAAGGGGGGGGGAGCTGTTTTTT.

CDR3 sequence (DNA): TGTGCCGTCAAGCGGGGGGCCCCCTACAATGAGCAGTTCTTC. This encodes CAVKRGAPYNEQFF. The V call is TRBV6-5, the J call TRBJ2-1; 9 bases agree with TRBD2. Germline lookup yields CDR1 MNHEY and CDR2 SVGAGI. The J segment lost 2 bases and the V segment lost 11 bases, leaving 7 bases of the junction unmatched. This CDR3 has 14 residues.

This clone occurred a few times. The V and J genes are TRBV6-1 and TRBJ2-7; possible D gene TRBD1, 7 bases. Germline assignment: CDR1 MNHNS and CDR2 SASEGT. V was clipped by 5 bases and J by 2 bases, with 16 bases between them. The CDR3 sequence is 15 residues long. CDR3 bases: TGTGCCAGCAGTCCCCGGACAGGACTACCCTACGAGCAGTACTTC. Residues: CASSPRTGLPYEQYF.

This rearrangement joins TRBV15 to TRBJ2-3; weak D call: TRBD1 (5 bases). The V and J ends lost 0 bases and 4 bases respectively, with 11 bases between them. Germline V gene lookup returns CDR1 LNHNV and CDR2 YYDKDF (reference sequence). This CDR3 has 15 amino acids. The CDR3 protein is CATSRDGRGSDTQYF. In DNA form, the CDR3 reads TGTGCCACCAGCAGAGATGGAAGGGGATCAGATACGCAGTATTTT.

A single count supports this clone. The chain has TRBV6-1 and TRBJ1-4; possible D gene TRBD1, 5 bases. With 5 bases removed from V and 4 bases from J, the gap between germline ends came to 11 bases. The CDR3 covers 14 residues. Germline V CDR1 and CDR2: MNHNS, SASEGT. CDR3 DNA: TGTGCCAGCAGTCCGGGACGGTTTAATGAAAAACTGTTTTTT. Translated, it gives CASSPGRFNEKLFF.

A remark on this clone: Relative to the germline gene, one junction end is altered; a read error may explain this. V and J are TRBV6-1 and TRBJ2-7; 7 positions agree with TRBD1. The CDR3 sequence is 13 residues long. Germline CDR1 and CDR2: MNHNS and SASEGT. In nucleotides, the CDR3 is TGTACCAGCAGTCGGGACAGCAACTACGAGCAGTACTTC. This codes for CTSSRDSNYEQYF.

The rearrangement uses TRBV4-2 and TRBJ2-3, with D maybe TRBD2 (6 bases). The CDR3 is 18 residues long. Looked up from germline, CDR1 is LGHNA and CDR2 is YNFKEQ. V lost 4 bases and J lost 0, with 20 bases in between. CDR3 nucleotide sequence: TGTGCCAGCAGCCCCCGGGGGAGCGCGTCGCCCAGCACAGATACGCAGTATTTT. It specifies CASSPRGSASPSTDTQYF.

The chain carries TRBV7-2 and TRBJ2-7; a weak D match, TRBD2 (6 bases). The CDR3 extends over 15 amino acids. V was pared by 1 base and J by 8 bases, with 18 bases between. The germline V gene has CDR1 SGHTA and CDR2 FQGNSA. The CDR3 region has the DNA TGTGCCAGCAGCTTAGTTGTACTAGCCGTTAGTCAGCAGTACTTC. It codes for CASSLVVLAVSQQYF.

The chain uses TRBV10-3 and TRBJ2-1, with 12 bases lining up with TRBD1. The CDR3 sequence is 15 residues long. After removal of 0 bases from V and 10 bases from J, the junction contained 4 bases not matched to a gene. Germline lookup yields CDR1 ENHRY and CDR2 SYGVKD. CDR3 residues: CAISESGQGAEEQFF. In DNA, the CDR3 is TGTGCCATCAGTGAGTCGGGACAGGGGGCTGAGGAGCAGTTCTTC.

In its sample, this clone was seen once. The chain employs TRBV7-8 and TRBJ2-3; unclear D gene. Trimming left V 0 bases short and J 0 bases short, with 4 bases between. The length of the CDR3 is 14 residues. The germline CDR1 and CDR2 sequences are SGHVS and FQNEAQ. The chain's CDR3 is CASSLAGSTDTQYF. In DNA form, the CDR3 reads TGTGCCAGCAGCTTAGCGGGGAGCACAGATACGCAGTATTTT.

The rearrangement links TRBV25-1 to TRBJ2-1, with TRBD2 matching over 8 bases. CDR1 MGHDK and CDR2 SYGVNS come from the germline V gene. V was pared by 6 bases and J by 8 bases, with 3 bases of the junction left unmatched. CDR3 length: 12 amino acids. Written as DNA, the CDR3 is TGTGCCAGCAGACGGACTAGCCATGAGCAGTTCTTC. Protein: CASRRTSHEQFF.

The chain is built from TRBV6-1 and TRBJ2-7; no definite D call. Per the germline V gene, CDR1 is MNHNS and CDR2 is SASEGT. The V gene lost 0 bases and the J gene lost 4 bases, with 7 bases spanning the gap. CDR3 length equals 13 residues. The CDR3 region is CASSEAPRYEQYF. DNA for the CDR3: TGTGCCAGCAGTGAAGCGCCTAGGTACGAGCAGTACTTC.

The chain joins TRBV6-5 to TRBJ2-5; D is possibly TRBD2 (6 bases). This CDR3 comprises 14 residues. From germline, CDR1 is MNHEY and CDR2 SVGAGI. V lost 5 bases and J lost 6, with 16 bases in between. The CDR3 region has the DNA TGTGCCAGCAGTCCCACCGGGACTTCACAGACCCAGTACTTC. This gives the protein CASSPTGTSQTQYF.

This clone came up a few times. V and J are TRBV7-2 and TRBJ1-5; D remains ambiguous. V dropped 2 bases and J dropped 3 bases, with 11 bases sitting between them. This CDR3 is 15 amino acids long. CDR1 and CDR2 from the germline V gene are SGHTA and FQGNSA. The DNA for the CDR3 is TGTGCCAGCAGCTTATTCGGGCAGGACAATCAGCCCCAGCATTTT. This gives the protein CASSLFGQDNQPQHF.

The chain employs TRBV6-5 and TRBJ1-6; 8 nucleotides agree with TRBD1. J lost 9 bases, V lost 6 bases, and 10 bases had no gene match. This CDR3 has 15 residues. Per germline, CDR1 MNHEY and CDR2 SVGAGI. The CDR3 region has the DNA TGTGCCAGCAGGGGGGAGACAGGGGTCGGTTCACCCCTCCACTTT. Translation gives CASRGETGVGSPLHF.